This entry lists 7 T cell receptor beta chains sequenced from one sample in a study of cytomegalovirus exposure and HLA in healthy donors. The table came from immunoSEQ multiplex PCR; TCRdb's copy has only in-frame clones and leaves some out. Seen here are about 110,000 clones, over 75% observed once, and the top ten hold over 1.3%. The sequencing sample was made of PBMCs. Source of these receptors: a woman aged 25 to 39 in good health and CMV-seropositive.

The chain joins TRBV28 to TRBJ2-7; D remains unclear. CDR3 length equals 11 residues. Germline V gene sequence: CDR1 MDHEN, CDR2 SYDVKM. The V end lost 6 bases, the J end lost 2 bases, and 5 bases lay between the germline ends. The CDR3 loop is CASSRPYEQYF. In DNA form, the CDR3 reads TGTGCCAGCAGCCGTCCCTACGAGCAGTACTTC.

The rearrangement links TRBV11-2 to TRBJ2-7; weak D call: TRBD2 (5 bases). Germline V gene sequence: CDR1 SGHAT, CDR2 FQNNGV. V gave up 0 bases and J gave up 7 bases, with 22 bases separating them. The CDR3 loop spans 17 amino acids. The CDR3: CASSLDLVTSRVGEQYF. The CDR3 coding sequence is TGTGCCAGCAGCTTAGATTTAGTTACTAGTCGGGTTGGTGAGCAGTACTTC.

The chain joins TRBV7-2 to TRBJ1-6; the D gene is possibly TRBD1 (5 bases). V lost 4 bases to trimming and J lost 2 bases, with 9 bases between them. Germline loops: CDR1 SGHTA, CDR2 FQGNSA. The CDR3 is made up of 15 amino acids. For the CDR3, the DNA is TGTGCCAGCAGCTCAGGGTCAGCCTATAATTCACCCCTCCACTTT. Encoded protein: CASSSGSAYNSPLHF.

The chain uses TRBV18 and TRBJ2-7; 10 nucleotides match TRBD2. The junction had 6 bases not matched to a gene; V was cut back by 3 bases and J by 4 bases. The CDR3 is 15 amino acids. Germline CDR1 reads KGHSH; CDR2 reads LQKENI. In DNA, the CDR3 is TGTGCCAGCTCACCTTCGACTAGCGGGTTTTACGAGCAGTACTTC. Translated, it gives CASSPSTSGFYEQYF.

The chain combines TRBV5-1 with TRBJ1-4, with 10 bases identical to TRBD1. CDR3 size: 16 residues. V lost 4 bases, J lost 2 bases, and 5 bases stayed unmatched. Per germline, CDR1 SGHRS and CDR2 YFSETQ. Written as DNA, the CDR3 is TGCGCCAGCAGCACCGGGACAGGGGCCACTAATGAAAAACTGTTTTTT. Protein: CASSTGTGATNEKLFF.

The chain uses TRBV7-9 and TRBJ2-7; TRBD1 agrees at 12 bases. The CDR3 totals 14 residues. Unmatched junction bases numbered 5, after V lost 5 bases and J lost 6 bases. The V gene's germline CDR1 is SEHNR and CDR2 FQNEAQ (reference sequence). CDR3 in DNA: TGTGCCAGCAGCCCGGGGACAGGGGGCGCCGAGCAGTACTTC. It codes for CASSPGTGGAEQYF.

V gene TRBV7-9 combines with J gene TRBJ2-1, with a weak D call TRBD2 (5 bases). The germline CDR1 and CDR2 sequences are SEHNR and FQNEAQ (reference sequence). This CDR3 is 15 amino acids long. Trimming took 5 bases from V and 0 from J, leaving 11 bases between them. For the CDR3, the DNA is TGTGCCAGCAGCCCCCCGGGGATCTCCTACAATGAGCAGTTCTTC. Encoded protein: CASSPPGISYNEQFF.